This T cell receptor (beta chain) appears in the sequencing data of a study of technical replicates of blood from four donors. The germline V gene encodes CDR1 SGHRS and CDR2 YFSETQ. Trimming removed 2 bases from V and 7 bases from J; junction bases left unmatched: 13. The CDR3 runs 16 residues. TCRdb's table, derived via immunoSEQ multiplex PCR, lists solely in-frame clones and lacks some. The table records 80,000 to 90,000 clones, around 94% of them present only once. The sequence derives from a human donor in good health. The specimen sequenced was T cells isolated from PBMCs. The chain uses TRBV5-1 and TRBJ1-1, with 8 bases identical to TRBD1. The CDR3 DNA reads TGCGCCAGCAGCTTCATTCAGGGGGCCTCGCAAGGTGAAGCTTTCTTT. It is translated as CASSFIQGASQGEAFF.